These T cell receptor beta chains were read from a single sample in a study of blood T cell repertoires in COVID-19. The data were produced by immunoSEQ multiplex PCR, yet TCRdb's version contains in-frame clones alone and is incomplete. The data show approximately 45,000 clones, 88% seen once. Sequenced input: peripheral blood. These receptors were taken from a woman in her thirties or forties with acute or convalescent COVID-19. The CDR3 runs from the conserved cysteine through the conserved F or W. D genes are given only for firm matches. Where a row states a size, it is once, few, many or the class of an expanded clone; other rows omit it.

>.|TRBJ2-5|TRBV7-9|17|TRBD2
TGTGCCAGCAGCTTAGTGGTCGGCGGGGGGGCGCGTGAGACCCAGTACTTC
CASSLVVGGGARETQYF
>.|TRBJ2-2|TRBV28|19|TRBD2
TGTGCCAGCAGTCACTCCAAAGGACTAGCGGGAGATCGCACCGGGGAGCTGTTTTTT
CASSHSKGLAGDRTGELFF
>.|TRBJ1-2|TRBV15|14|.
TGTGCCACCAGCGGTCCTTCCGGGTCCGATGGCTACACCTTC
CATSGPSGSDGYTF
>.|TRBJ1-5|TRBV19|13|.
TGTGCCAGTAACTACCTTAGCAATCAGCCCCAGCATTTT
CASNYLSNQPQHF
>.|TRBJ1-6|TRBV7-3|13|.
TGTGCCAGCAGGAGCTCCTATAATTCACCCCTCCACTTT
CASRSSYNSPLHF
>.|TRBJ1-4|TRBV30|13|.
TGTGCTTACAACAGGGACCATAATGAAAAACTGTTTTTT
CAYNRDHNEKLFF
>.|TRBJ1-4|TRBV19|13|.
TGTGCCAGTAGGACGGGATCTAATGAAAAACTGTTTTTT
CASRTGSNEKLFF
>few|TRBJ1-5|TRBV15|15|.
TGTGCCACCAGCAGCGCGAACAGGGTTCGACAGCCCCAGCATTTT
CATSSANRVRQPQHF
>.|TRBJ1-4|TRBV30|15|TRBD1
TGTGCCTGGAGCGCCCCCCGGACAGGGGTTGAAAAACTGTTTTTT
CAWSAPRTGVEKLFF
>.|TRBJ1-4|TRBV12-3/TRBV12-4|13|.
TGTGCCAGCAGTTCCCATTCCCCACTAAAACTGTTTTTT
CASSSHSPLKLFF
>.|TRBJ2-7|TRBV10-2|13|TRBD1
TGCGCCAGCGAGCCGGGACAGGGTGTTGGAGGGTACTTC
CASEPGQGVGGYF
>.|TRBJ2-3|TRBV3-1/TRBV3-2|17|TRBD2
TGTGCCAGCAGCCGCCTCCTAGCGGGGGGCCCCACAGATACGCAGTATTTT
CASSRLLAGGPTDTQYF
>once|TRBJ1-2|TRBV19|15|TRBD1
TGTGCCAGTAGTAACCGGACAGGGTTTAACTATGGCTACACCTTC
CASSNRTGFNYGYTF
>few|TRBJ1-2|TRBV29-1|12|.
TGCAGCGTTGATGGGGGCTACTATGGCTACACCTTC
CSVDGGYYGYTF
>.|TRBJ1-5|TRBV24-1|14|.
TGTGCCACCAGTGATCCCGGAGTGGGTCAGCCCCAGCATTTT
CATSDPGVGQPQHF
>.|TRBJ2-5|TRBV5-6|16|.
TGTGCCAGCAGCCGCGGGTTCGGAGCTTCCCAAGAGACCCAGTACTTC
CASSRGFGASQETQYF
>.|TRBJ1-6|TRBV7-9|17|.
TGTGCCAGCAGCCAAACAACGGGGAGCTCCTATAATTCACCCCTCCACTTT
CASSQTTGSSYNSPLHF
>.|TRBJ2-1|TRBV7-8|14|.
TGTGCCAGCAGCTTAGCGCCGCACTCCAATGAGCAGTTCTTC
CASSLAPHSNEQFF
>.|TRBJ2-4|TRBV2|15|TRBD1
TGTGCCAGCGGATTCCCCGGGACAGAAAAAAACATTCAGTACTTC
CASGFPGTEKNIQYF
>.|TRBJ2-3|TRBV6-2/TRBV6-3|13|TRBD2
TGTGCCAGCAGTCCCGCTAGCGGGGGAGCGCAGTATTTT
CASSPASGGAQYF
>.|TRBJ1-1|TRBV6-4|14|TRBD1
TGTGCCAGCAGAAATAGACAGGGTGGCACTGAAGCTTTCTTT
CASRNRQGGTEAFF
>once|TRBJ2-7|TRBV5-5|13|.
TGTGCCAGCAGCTCCTCTGGGACTTACGAGCAGTACTTC
CASSSSGTYEQYF
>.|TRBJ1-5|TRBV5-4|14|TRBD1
TGTGCCAGCAGACGACAGGGCTCGGATCAGCCCCAGCATTTT
CASRRQGSDQPQHF
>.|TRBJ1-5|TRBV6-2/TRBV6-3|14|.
TGTGCCAGCAGTTCACAGGGAATTGGTCAGCCCCAGCATTTT
CASSSQGIGQPQHF
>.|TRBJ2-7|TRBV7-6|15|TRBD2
TGTGCCAGCAGCTTAGGAGGTTGGGCGGGAGACGAGCAGTACTTC
CASSLGGWAGDEQYF
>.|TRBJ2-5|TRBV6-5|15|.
TGTGCCAGCAGTTACACATCCGGGGGTAGAGAGACCCAGTACTTC
CASSYTSGGRETQYF
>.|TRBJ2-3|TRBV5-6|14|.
TGTGCCAGCAGCTTCGACAGGCCCCCAGATACGCAGTATTTT
CASSFDRPPDTQYF
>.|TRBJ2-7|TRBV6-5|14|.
TGTGCCAGCAGTTACTCGATCTGGGAGCACGAGCAGTACTTC
CASSYSIWEHEQYF
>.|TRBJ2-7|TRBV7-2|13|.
TGTGCCAGCAGCACCAGGAATACCTACGAGCAGTACTTC
CASSTRNTYEQYF
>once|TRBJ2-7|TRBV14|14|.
TGTGCCAGCAGCTACGGACAGAGCTCCTACGAGCAGTACTTC
CASSYGQSSYEQYF
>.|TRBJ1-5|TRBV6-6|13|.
TGTGCCAGCAAACGCAGTACCAATCAGCCCCAGCATTTT
CASKRSTNQPQHF
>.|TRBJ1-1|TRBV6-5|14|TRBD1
TGTGCCAGCAGTTCCAGGACAGGGGGCACTGAAGCTTTCTTT
CASSSRTGGTEAFF
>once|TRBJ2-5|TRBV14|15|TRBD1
TGTGCCAGCAGCCAATGGACAGGGGCAGGCGAGACCCAGTACTTC
CASSQWTGAGETQYF
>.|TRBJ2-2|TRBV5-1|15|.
TGCGCCAGCAGCCCGGGACATCTGAACACCGGGGAGCTGTTTTTT
CASSPGHLNTGELFF
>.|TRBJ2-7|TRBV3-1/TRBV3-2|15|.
TGTGCCAGCAGCCATCGGCCAGGGAGGCATACCGAGCAGTACTTC
CASSHRPGRHTEQYF
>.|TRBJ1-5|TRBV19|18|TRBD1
TGTGCCAGTAGTATATCGGGACAGGGATCTGAGAGCAATCAGCCCCAGCATTTT
CASSISGQGSESNQPQHF
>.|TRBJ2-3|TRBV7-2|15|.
TGTGCCAGCAGCTTGTATGCGGATGAGACAGATACGCAGTATTTT
CASSLYADETDTQYF
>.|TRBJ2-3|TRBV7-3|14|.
TGTGCCAGCAGCCCCAGTAGCGGCACAGATACGCAGTATTTT
CASSPSSGTDTQYF
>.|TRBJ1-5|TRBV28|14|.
TGTGCCAGCAATAAGGCAGGGGCGAATCAGCCCCAGCATTTT
CASNKAGANQPQHF
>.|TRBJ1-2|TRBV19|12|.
TGTGCCAGTAGAAAAACAGGCTATGGCTACACCTTC
CASRKTGYGYTF
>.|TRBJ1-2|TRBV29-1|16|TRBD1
TGCAGCGTCCCCGGGACAGGGAGATCAGCTAACTATGGCTACACCTTC
CSVPGTGRSANYGYTF
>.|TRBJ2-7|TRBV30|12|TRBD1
TGTGCCTGGAGTGTACTGTCGGGACAGAGGTACTTC
CAWSVLSGQRYF
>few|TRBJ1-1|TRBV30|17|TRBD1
TGTGCCTGGAGTAACGGGGGTCTCAGGGGGCGACGAACTGAAGCTTTCTTT
CAWSNGGLRGRRTEAFF
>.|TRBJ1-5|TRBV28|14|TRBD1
TGTGCCAGCAGTGAAACAGGGGTGAGTCAGCCCCAGCATTTT
CASSETGVSQPQHF
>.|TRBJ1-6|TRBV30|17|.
TGTGCCTCCCCTAAATTTTTCGGCTCGTCGGGGAATTCACCCCTCCACTTT
CASPKFFGSSGNSPLHF
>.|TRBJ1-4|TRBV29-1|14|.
TGCAGCGTAGGGCAGGGGATCACTAATGAAAAACTGTTTTTT
CSVGQGITNEKLFF
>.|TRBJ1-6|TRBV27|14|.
TGTGCCAGCAGTCCCCCGATTCGGGATTCACCCCTCCACTTT
CASSPPIRDSPLHF
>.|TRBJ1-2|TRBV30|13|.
TGTGCCTGGAGTACTACAGGGTACCATGGCTACACCTTC
CAWSTTGYHGYTF
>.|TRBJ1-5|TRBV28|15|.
TGTGCCAGCAGTGGGCCAAGCCGGTACTATCAGCCCCAGCATTTT
CASSGPSRYYQPQHF
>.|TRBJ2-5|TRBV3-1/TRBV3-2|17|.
TGTGCCAGCAGCCCTGCCCCTAGACTCGGCAGTACCGAGACCCAGTACTTC
CASSPAPRLGSTETQYF
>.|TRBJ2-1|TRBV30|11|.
TGTGCCTGGCAGGACTACAATGAGCAGTTCTTC
CAWQDYNEQFF
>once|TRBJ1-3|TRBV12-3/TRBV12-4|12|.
TGTGCCAGCAGTTTAACAGGAAACACCATATATTTT
CASSLTGNTIYF
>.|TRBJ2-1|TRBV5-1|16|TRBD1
TGCGCCAGCAGCTTGGCGCTCGGGACAGACTACAATGAGCAGTTCTTC
CASSLALGTDYNEQFF
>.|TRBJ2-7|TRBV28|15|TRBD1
TGTGCCAGCAGCGGTTTTAGACAGGGGGTGGACGAGCAGTACTTC
CASSGFRQGVDEQYF
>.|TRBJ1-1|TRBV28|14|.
TGTGCCAGCAGTCCTTGGACTGGGAACACTGAAGCTTTCTTT
CASSPWTGNTEAFF